This TCR beta chain was profiled in a study of shared clonotypes between healthy human individuals. This clone has only a few counts. CDR3 size: 13 residues. CDR1 and CDR2 from the germline V gene are MNHEY and SMNVEV (reference sequence). V was clipped by 11 bases and J by 6 bases; unmatched bases: 12. Some clones are missing from TCRdb's copy, which holds only in-frame ones; the method was immunoSEQ multiplex PCR. The sample lists about 490,000 clones; about 82% were seen once. The chain links TRBV27 to TRBJ2-7, with TRBD2 matching over 8 bases. Sample: PBMCs. The receptor was derived from a woman aged 40 to 50 in good health. Some clones in this sample may be carry-over from other donors' samples. The CDR3 spells CACSGGGRTEQYF. In DNA form, the CDR3 reads TGTGCCTGCTCAGGCGGCGGGAGGACCGAGCAGTACTTC.